This passage covers 26 T cell receptor beta chains from one sample sequenced in a study of human T cells and chemical hapten exposure. TCRdb passed the 5' RACE reads through MiXCR, listing each CDR3 protein once. The sample has approximately 80,000 distinct CDR3 sequences; 15% are singletons. Whole blood that had not been fractionated was the source of extracted total RNA. The source of these receptors is a female donor in good health.

This clonotype was counted a few times. The V and J genes are TRBV5-1 and TRBJ2-2; D not certain. The V and J ends lost 6 bases and 3 bases respectively, with 12 bases between them. Per the germline V gene, CDR1 is SGHRS and CDR2 is YFSETQ. The CDR3 totals 14 residues. CDR3 region: CASTLEGYTGELFF. The CDR3 DNA reads as TGCGCCAGCACCCTGGAAGGGTACACCGGGGAGCTGTTTTTT.

This clonotype was seen repeatedly, ten times or more. The chain couples TRBV20-1 to TRBJ2-2; TRBD2 aligns across 13 bases. With 0 bases clipped from V and 7 bases from J, the junction kept 5 bases outside the gene matches. The germline gives CDR1 DFQATT, CDR2 SNEGSKA (reference sequence). The CDR3 consists of 16 residues. The CDR3 sequence: CSARELAGGQSGELFF. The CDR3 region has the DNA TGCAGTGCTAGAGAACTAGCGGGGGGGCAAAGCGGGGAGCTGTTTTTT.

The chain uses TRBV7-2 and TRBJ2-3; D possibly corresponds to TRBD2 (6 bases). Germline CDR1 reads SGHTA; CDR2 reads FQGNSA. V was clipped by 4 bases and J by 5 bases, with 16 bases between them. This CDR3 region has 15 residues. DNA of the CDR3: TGTGCCAGCAGCTCGCTCGGGTCTAGCGTAGATACGCAGTATTTT. This gives the protein CASSSLGSSVDTQYF.

Remarks on this clonotype: A read error may be the cause here, since a much bigger clone is one base away. The chain links TRBV18 to TRBJ1-1; D perhaps matches TRBD1 (5 bases). The length of the CDR3 is 13 residues. Germline V gene data show CDR1 as KGHSH and CDR2 as LQKENI. CDR3 amino acids: CGSSPDRNTEAFF. CDR3 DNA: TGTGGCAGCTCCCCCGACAGGAACACTGAAGCTTTCTTT.

There are a few counts of this clonotype. The CDR3 coding sequence is TGCGCCAGCAGCCCCATGCCGGGACAGGGAAACGAGCAGTACTTC. Translated: CASSPMPGQGNEQYF. The J gene is TRBJ2-7, the V gene TRBV5-1; 9 bases fit TRBD1. J was trimmed by 5 bases and V by 4 bases; bases with no gene match: 10. The germline V gene has CDR1 SGHRS and CDR2 YFSETQ. The CDR3 runs 15 residues. The full variable domain, its missing parts supplied by reference TRBV5-1 and TRBJ2-7, is KAGVTQTPRYLIKTRGQQVTLSCSPISGHRSVSWYQQTPGQGLQFLFEYFSETQRNKGNFPGRFSGRQFSNSRSEMNVSTLELGDSALYLCASSPMPGQGNEQYFGPGTRLTVT.

The chain has TRBV19 and TRBJ1-2; weak D call: TRBD1 (5 bases). Trimming cost V 4 bases and J 6 bases, with 12 bases left between them. This CDR3 has 13 residues. Germline CDR1 reads LNHDA; CDR2 reads SQIVND (reference sequence). CDR3 sequence (DNA): TGTGCCAGTAGTACCTTCACAGGCGATGGCTACACCTTC. This sequence encodes CASSTFTGDGYTF.

Only a few counts were recorded for this clonotype. This chain joins TRBV28 and TRBJ2-1; D is tentatively TRBD1 or TRBD2 (6 bases each). Germline loops: CDR1 MDHEN, CDR2 SYDVKM. The CDR3 runs 15 residues. The V end lost 5 bases, the J end lost 6 bases, and 17 bases lay between the germline ends. CDR3 DNA sequence: TGTGCCAGCAGTCCGGCCTTAGGAGGGGGCAATGAGCAGTTCTTC. This translates into CASSPALGGGNEQFF. The full variable domain, rest sourced from reference TRBV28 and TRBJ2-1, is DVKVTQSSRYLVKRTGEKVFLECVQDMDHENMFWYRQDPGLGLRLIYFSYDVKMKEKGDIPEGYSVSREKKERFSLILESASTNQTSMYLCASSPALGGGNEQFFGPGTRLTVL.

This clonotype has just a few counts. The V call is TRBV11-2, the J call TRBJ2-7, with 9 positions matching TRBD1. Germline V gives CDR1 SGHAT, CDR2 FQNNGV. This CDR3 has 15 residues. With V trimmed by 5 bases and J by 4 bases, 9 bases remained unmatched. CDR3 coding DNA: TGTGCCAGCAGCCCGGGACAGGGCCTTGGGTACGAGCAGTACTTC. It codes for CASSPGQGLGYEQYF.

This clonotype has ten or more counts. The chain joins TRBV20-1 to TRBJ2-3; D unresolved. The CDR3 totals 12 residues. Deletions cut 6 bases from V and 6 bases from J, with 13 bases between. The germline V gene encodes CDR1 DFQATT and CDR2 SNEGSKA (reference sequence). The CDR3 nucleotides read TGCAGTGCCAGTTCTCTCGGGGATACGCAGTATTTT. Its translation: CSASSLGDTQYF.

This clonotype was seen ten or more times. The chain couples TRBV29-1 to TRBJ1-5; weak D call: TRBD1 (6 bases). From germline, CDR1 is SQVTM and CDR2 ANQGSEA. This CDR3 has 13 residues. Between the trimmed V and J ends, which lost 4 bases and 9 bases, there was a span of 16 bases. The CDR3: CSVGSGEGGPQHF. The DNA for the CDR3 is TGCAGCGTTGGGTCAGGGGAGGGAGGGCCCCAGCATTTT.

This clonotype was seen just once. The chain recombines TRBV5-1 with TRBJ1-1, with D hard to call. The CDR3 spans 14 residues. Trimming removed 5 bases at V and 0 bases at J, with 11 bases between. CDR1 SGHRS and CDR2 YFSETQ come from the germline V gene. CDR3 loop: CASSSGRVNTEAFF. For the CDR3, the DNA is TGCGCCAGCAGTAGCGGCAGAGTGAACACTGAAGCTTTCTTT.

V gene TRBV4-1 combines with J gene TRBJ2-3; no clear D. CDR1 and CDR2 from the germline V gene are MGHRA and YSYEKL. This CDR3 has 13 residues. Trimming took off 0 bases at V and 7 bases at J, with 8 bases between the two ends. The CDR3, as DNA: TGCGCCAGCAGCCAAGATGTCCCGAATACGCAGTATTTT. Translating gives CASSQDVPNTQYF.

This clonotype occurred a few times. This CDR3 is CASSLRFGGGANSPLHF. DNA for the CDR3: TGTGCCAGCAGCTTAAGGTTTGGGGGCGGTGCTAATTCACCCCTCCACTTT. J is TRBJ1-6 and V is TRBV7-2, with D perhaps TRBD1 (6 bases). The length of the CDR3 is 17 residues. V was clipped by 2 bases and J by 6 bases, with 17 bases between them. The germline gives CDR1 SGHTA, CDR2 FQGNSA.

The chain couples TRBV15 to TRBJ2-7, with TRBD2 identical over 14 bases. The ends lost 5 bases at V and 6 bases at J; junction bases unmatched: 3. CDR3 length: 14 residues. Germline CDR1 reads LNHNV; CDR2 reads YYDKDF (reference sequence). CDR3 protein: CATSGTSGRSEQYF. CDR3 nucleotide sequence: TGTGCCACCAGCGGGACTAGCGGGAGATCCGAGCAGTACTTC. The full variable domain, completed using reference TRBV15 and TRBJ2-7, is DAMVIQNPRYQVTQFGKPVTLSCSQTLNHNVMYWYQQKSSQAPKLLFHYYDKDFNNEADTPDNFQSRRPNTSFCFLDIRSPGLGDTAMYLCATSGTSGRSEQYFGPGTRLTVT.

Only a few counts were recorded for this clonotype. The rearrangement uses TRBV29-1 and TRBJ1-1, with D perhaps matching TRBD1 (6 bases). The CDR3 has 15 amino acids. V shed 5 bases and J shed 5 bases, with 21 bases lying between them. Germline V lookup: CDR1 SQVTM, CDR2 ANQGSEA. The CDR3 sequence: CSVSEGRRGETEAFF. The CDR3 DNA follows: TGCAGCGTTTCGGAGGGTCGGAGGGGGGAAACTGAAGCTTTCTTT. Based on the CDR3 plus reference TRBV29-1 and TRBJ1-1, the full variable domain is SAVISQKPSRDICQRGTSLTIQCQVDSQVTMMFWYRQQPGQSLTLIATANQGSEATYESGFVIDKFPISRPNLTFSTLTVSNMSPEDSSIYLCSVSEGRRGETEAFFGQGTRLTVV.

This clonotype has only a few counts. The chain's CDR3 is CASSAFPDRVDAEAFF. The CDR3 region has the DNA TGTGCCAGCAGTGCTTTCCCGGACAGGGTAGATGCTGAAGCTTTCTTT. V is TRBV28 and J is TRBJ1-1; TRBD1 matches 8 bases. J was trimmed by 6 bases and V by 5 bases; bases with no gene match: 14. CDR1 is MDHEN, CDR2 SYDVKM, per germline. The CDR3 is made up of 16 amino acids.

The table lists this clonotype with many counts. J is TRBJ2-3 and V is TRBV19; 8 positions match TRBD1. The ends lost 10 bases at V and 4 bases at J; junction bases unmatched: 7. This CDR3 spans 13 amino acids. CDR1 is LNHDA and CDR2 is SQIVND in the germline V gene (reference sequence). The CDR3 loop reads CATRGPGADTQYF. The CDR3 nucleotides read TGTGCCACCAGGGGGCCGGGGGCAGATACGCAGTATTTT.

As concerns this clonotype: A read error is possible here, since a much larger clone lies one base away. This rearrangement joins TRBV18 to TRBJ1-1, with D possibly being TRBD1 (6 bases). Germline-derived CDR1 and CDR2 are KGHSH and LQKENI. Trimming cost V 6 bases and J 1 base, with 9 bases left between them. CDR3 length: 13 amino acids. The CDR3 bases are TGTGCCAGCTCGATACAGGGGAACACTGAAGCTTTCTTT. Translation: CASSIQGNTEAFF.

This chain connects TRBV12-3 or TRBV12-4 to TRBJ1-2; D call uncertain. This CDR3 comprises 15 residues. The V gene lost 5 bases and the J gene lost 2 bases, with 15 bases spanning the gap. The CDR3 DNA reads TGTGCCAGCAGTCTTAGAATAGCCCGGAACTATGGCTACACCTTC. Translated: CASSLRIARNYGYTF.

Only a few counts were recorded for this clonotype. This chain connects TRBV6-5 to TRBJ2-7; the D gene is possibly TRBD1 (6 bases). Germline lookup yields CDR1 MNHEY and CDR2 SVGAGI. CDR3 size: 15 residues. V dropped 4 bases and J dropped 3 bases, with 16 bases sitting between them. The CDR3 coding sequence is TGTGCCAGCAGTTCGATGCCGGGACAAGGCTACGAGCAGTACTTC. Translating gives CASSSMPGQGYEQYF.

The V call is TRBV7-2, the J call TRBJ2-3; maybe TRBD2 (6 bases). CDR3 length equals 16 residues. With 1 base removed from V and 8 bases from J, the gap between germline ends came to 19 bases. Per the germline V gene, CDR1 is SGHTA and CDR2 is FQGNSA. CDR3 protein: CASSLGQSAGRSTQYF. The DNA of the CDR3 is TGTGCCAGCAGCTTAGGACAATCGGCGGGGAGGTCTACGCAGTATTTT.

In its sample, this clonotype was seen a few times. The rearrangement uses TRBV7-6 and TRBJ1-2; tentatively, D is TRBD1 (6 bases). V lost 5 bases, J lost 3 bases, and 34 bases lay in between. Germline V gives CDR1 SGHVS, CDR2 FNYEAQ. The CDR3 is 21 residues long. The CDR3 sequence is CASSPMADGGRPGGLYYGYTF. The CDR3 region has the DNA TGTGCCAGCAGCCCGATGGCAGACGGGGGCCGGCCGGGGGGTCTTTACTATGGCTACACCTTC.

This clonotype was counted many times. The gene calls are TRBV27 and TRBJ2-3, with D perhaps assigned TRBD1 or TRBD2 (5 bases each). CDR1 is MNHEY and CDR2 is SMNVEV in the germline V gene (reference sequence). The CDR3 is 17 amino acids. The V end lost 2 bases, the J end lost 1 base, and 16 bases lay between the germline ends. The CDR3 sequence is CASSLMGELLGTDTQYF. The CDR3 DNA sequence: TGTGCCAGCAGTTTAATGGGGGAGCTCCTGGGCACAGATACGCAGTATTTT.

J is TRBJ1-2 and V is TRBV4-2; 9 bases line up with TRBD1. Germline V gives CDR1 LGHNA, CDR2 YNFKEQ. The CDR3 spans 14 residues. V trimming: 4 bases; J trimming: 6 bases; junction bases outside the gene matches: 6. The CDR3 region is CASSLRDRENGYTF. The CDR3 DNA is TGTGCCAGCAGCCTTCGGGACAGGGAGAATGGCTACACCTTC.

The V and J genes are TRBV2 and TRBJ2-1; 7 bases are a match to TRBD2. Germline V gives CDR1 SNHLY, CDR2 FYNNEI. The length of the CDR3 is 15 residues. J gave up 1 base and V 6 bases, and 6 bases lay outside the gene matches. CDR3 in amino acids: CASRRIAGSYNEQFF. In nucleotides, the CDR3 is TGTGCCAGCAGGCGAATAGCGGGTTCCTACAATGAGCAGTTCTTC.

This clonotype was recorded many times. This sequence joins TRBV30 and TRBJ2-3; the match to TRBD2 covers 9 bases. CDR3 length: 13 residues. The J segment lost 5 bases and the V segment lost 4 bases, leaving 4 bases of the junction unmatched. From germline, CDR1 is GTSNPN and CDR2 SVGIG (reference sequence). CDR3 in DNA: TGTGCCTGGACCGGGACTAGCCGAGATACGCAGTATTTT. It codes for CAWTGTSRDTQYF.